Listed here are 16 T cell receptor beta chains from one sample, sequenced in a study of T-cell memory formation after mild COVID-19. TCRdb passed the 5' RACE reads through MiXCR, listing each CDR3 protein once. The sample contains a few hundred thousand distinct CDR3 sequences, approximately 15% of which appear only once. The sequenced material came from PBMCs or a T cell subset sorted from them (not recorded which). The receptors derive from a man younger than 30 who had mild COVID-19 (a few samples of this study predate the infection). Cell type and time point are not known.

The chain recombines TRBV3-1 with TRBJ2-3; tentatively, D is TRBD1 or TRBD2 (5 bases each). CDR1 and CDR2 (germline): LGHDT, YNNKEL (reference sequence). The CDR3 is 15 amino acids. Between the trimmed V and J ends, which lost 4 bases and 5 bases, there was a span of 16 bases. In DNA, the CDR3 is TGTGCCAGCAGCCCCTCACAGGCCCGGGAAGATACGCAGTATTTT. This codes for CASSPSQAREDTQYF.

This clonotype was counted a few times. The chain recombines TRBV4-3 with TRBJ2-3; no clear D gene. Germline loops: CDR1 LGHNA, CDR2 YSLEER. Trimming cost V 2 bases and J 6 bases, with 12 bases left between them. The CDR3 is 14 residues long. The CDR3 sequence is CASSQPASRDTQYF. Here the CDR3 DNA reads TGCGCCAGCAGCCAACCGGCGAGTAGGGATACGCAGTATTTT.

This clonotype was seen more than once but under ten times. The rearrangement joins TRBV18 to TRBJ2-1; 9 bases are shared with TRBD1. Germline values: CDR1 KGHSH, CDR2 LQKENI. Trimming took 3 bases from V and 6 from J; bases not matched to a gene: 6. This CDR3 is 15 amino acids long. Here the CDR3 reads CASSPRTGDINEQFF. In DNA, the CDR3 is TGTGCCAGCTCACCTAGGACAGGGGATATCAATGAGCAGTTCTTC.

The chain couples TRBV6-5 to TRBJ2-7, with 7 nucleotides matching TRBD1. Looked up from germline, CDR1 is MNHEY and CDR2 is SVGAGI. The V and J ends lost 2 bases and 7 bases, in that order; junction bases with no gene match: 2. The CDR3 extends over 12 amino acids. CDR3 nucleotide sequence: TGTGCCAGCAGTTACAGGGGGCAGGAGCAGTACTTC. Translating gives CASSYRGQEQYF.

The chain has TRBV7-3 and TRBJ2-1; D could derive from TRBD1 or TRBD2 (6 bases each). This CDR3 has 16 amino acids. Germline V gene sequence: CDR1 SGHTA, CDR2 FQGTGA. V was cut by 2 bases and J by 2 bases, with 13 bases left in between. CDR3 sequence reads: CASSLLSGAPYNEQFF. DNA for the CDR3: TGTGCCAGCAGCTTACTGTCGGGGGCCCCCTACAATGAGCAGTTCTTC.

This clonotype was counted between two and nine times. The chain combines TRBV7-9 with TRBJ1-2; D is ambiguous. The CDR3 runs 13 residues. Trimming stripped 8 bases from V and 5 bases from J, with 15 bases between. CDR1 is SEHNR, CDR2 FQNEAQ, per germline (reference sequence). The chain's CDR3 is CASHSRATYGYTF. The CDR3 nucleotides are TGTGCCAGCCACTCGAGGGCGACTTATGGCTACACCTTC.

This clonotype was detected only a few times. This rearrangement joins TRBV20-1 to TRBJ1-2; D remains unclear. Trimming removed 2 bases at V and 1 base at J, with 14 bases between. The germline V gene encodes CDR1 DFQATT and CDR2 SNEGSKA (reference sequence). The CDR3 loop spans 15 amino acids. The CDR3 spells CSARPQYGGNYGYTF. The CDR3 DNA reads TGCAGTGCTAGACCCCAATATGGCGGTAACTATGGCTACACCTTC.

This clonotype turned up a few times. The chain has TRBV6-6 and TRBJ1-2; D is perhaps TRBD1 (5 bases). Germline assignment: CDR1 MNHNY and CDR2 SVGAGI (reference sequence). The CDR3 is 15 amino acids. Deletions cut 4 bases from V and 4 bases from J, with 16 bases between. The CDR3 loop is CASSLGGIWVYGYTF. In DNA form, the CDR3 reads TGTGCCAGCAGTTTGGGGGGGATTTGGGTCTATGGCTACACCTTC.

The CDR3 DNA reads TGTGCCAGCAGGCCAGATGCGGGTGGATACGAGCAGTACTTC. It specifies CASRPDAGGYEQYF. This chain uses TRBV7-6 with TRBJ2-7; D possibly corresponds to TRBD2 (5 bases). CDR1 is SGHVS and CDR2 is FNYEAQ in the germline V gene. V shed 6 bases and J shed 4 bases, with 16 bases lying between them. There are 14 residues in the CDR3.

This clonotype was seen more than once but under ten times. The rearrangement links TRBV4-1 to TRBJ2-1; 8 bases align to TRBD2. The junction had 12 bases not matched to a gene; V was cut back by 4 bases and J by 7 bases. CDR1 MGHRA and CDR2 YSYEKL come from the germline V gene. This CDR3 spans 16 amino acids. CDR3 DNA sequence: TGCGCCAGCAGCCCGCCCAGCGGGGGCCCTCCGAATGAGCAGTTCTTC. This gives the protein CASSPPSGGPPNEQFF.

J is TRBJ1-2 and V is TRBV30, with D possibly TRBD1 on 6 matching bases. V was shortened by 4 bases and J by 2 bases, with 11 bases between the two germline ends. This CDR3 is built from 13 residues. Germline-derived CDR1 and CDR2 are GTSNPN and SVGIG (reference sequence). The CDR3 is CAWKGRGNYGYTF. The CDR3 DNA follows: TGTGCCTGGAAGGGCAGGGGAAACTATGGCTACACCTTC.

This clonotype was seen at least ten times. The J gene is TRBJ1-1, the V gene TRBV7-9, with D possibly being TRBD1 (6 bases). CDR3 size: 12 residues. From germline, CDR1 is SEHNR and CDR2 FQNEAQ (reference sequence). V lost 4 bases to trimming and J lost 7 bases, with 10 bases between them. CDR3 amino acids: CASSSYRDEAFF. CDR3 bases: TGTGCCAGCAGCTCTTACAGGGATGAAGCTTTCTTT.

This clonotype was detected only a few times. This chain joins TRBV3-1 and TRBJ2-3; 8 bases are shared with TRBD2. Germline V gives CDR1 LGHDT, CDR2 YNNKEL (reference sequence). Trimming at V came to 1 base and at J to 3 bases, leaving 3 bases not matched to a gene. The CDR3 contains 15 residues. DNA of the CDR3: TGTGCCAGCAGCCAAGTCCCGGGGGGGACAGATACGCAGTATTTT. This encodes CASSQVPGGTDTQYF.

The chain joins TRBV4-1 to TRBJ2-7, with a tentative D call TRBD2 (5 bases). Germline-derived CDR1 and CDR2 are MGHRA and YSYEKL. Trimming stripped 0 bases from V and 0 bases from J, with 9 bases between. The CDR3 consists of 15 residues. The CDR3 reads CASSQETGISYEQYF. In nucleotides, the CDR3 is TGCGCCAGCAGCCAAGAAACGGGAATCTCCTACGAGCAGTACTTC.

V usage is TRBV28 and J usage is TRBJ2-3, with no clear D. Germline V lookup: CDR1 MDHEN, CDR2 SYDVKM. CDR3 length equals 15 residues. Trimming left V 4 bases short and J 0 bases short, with 11 bases between. CDR3 residues: CASSSLSTSTDTQYF. CDR3 nucleotide sequence: TGTGCCAGCAGTTCTCTGTCTACTAGCACAGATACGCAGTATTTT. The complete variable domain, with remaining parts taken from reference TRBV28 and TRBJ2-3, reads DVKVTQSSRYLVKRTGEKVFLECVQDMDHENMFWYRQDPGLGLRLIYFSYDVKMKEKGDIPEGYSVSREKKERFSLILESASTNQTSMYLCASSSLSTSTDTQYFGPGTRLTVL.

The chain has TRBV29-1 and TRBJ1-2; D ambiguous. The length of the CDR3 is 14 residues. Germline lookup yields CDR1 SQVTM and CDR2 ANQGSEA. The germline V and J ends were trimmed by 5 bases and 4 bases, with 17 bases remaining between them. In nucleotides, the CDR3 is TGCAGCGTTTCCCCGCCGAGCGAGCCCTATGGCTACACCTTC. Translation gives CSVSPPSEPYGYTF.